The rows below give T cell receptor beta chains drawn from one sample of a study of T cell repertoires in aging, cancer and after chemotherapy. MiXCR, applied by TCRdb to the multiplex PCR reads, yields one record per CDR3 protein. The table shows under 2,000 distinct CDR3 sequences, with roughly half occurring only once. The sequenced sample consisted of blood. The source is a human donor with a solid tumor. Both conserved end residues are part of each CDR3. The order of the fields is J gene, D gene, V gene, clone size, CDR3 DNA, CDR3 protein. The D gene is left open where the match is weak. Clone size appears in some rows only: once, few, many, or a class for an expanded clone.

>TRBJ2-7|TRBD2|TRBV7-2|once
TGTGCCAGCAGCTCGGGGGGGACGGAGACCTACGAGCAGTACTTC
CASSSGGTETYEQYF
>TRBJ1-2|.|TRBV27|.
TGTGCCAGCAGTCCCGGTGGTCGGGTCAGCTATGGCTACACCTTC
CASSPGGRVSYGYTF
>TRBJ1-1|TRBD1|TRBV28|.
TGTGCCAGCACCCGGACAGGGGAAACTGAAGCTTTCTTT
CASTRTGETEAFF
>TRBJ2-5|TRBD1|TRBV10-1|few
TGCGCCAGCAGACACAGGGGATGGCAAGAGACCCAGTACTTC
CASRHRGWQETQYF
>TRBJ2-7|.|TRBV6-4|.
TGTGCCAGCAGTGACTCGGGGGTTAGCGAGCAGTACTTC
CASSDSGVSEQYF
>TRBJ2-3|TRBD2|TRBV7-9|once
TGTGCCAGCAGCTCAACCCTCCTGGGGGGGAGGTTCTCAGATACGCAGTATTTT
CASSSTLLGGRFSDTQYF
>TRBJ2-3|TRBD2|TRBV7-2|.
TGTGCCAGCAGCCGTAAGGGGACTACAAGCACAGATACGCAGTATTTT
CASSRKGTTSTDTQYF
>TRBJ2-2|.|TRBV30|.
TGTGCCTGGAGTCCAGGTCCCGGGACGCTGACCGGGGAGCTGTTTTTT
CAWSPGPGTLTGELFF
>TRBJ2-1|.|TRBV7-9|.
TGTGCCAGCAGCTTTAGGGGAGATAGCAATGAGCAGTTCTTC
CASSFRGDSNEQFF
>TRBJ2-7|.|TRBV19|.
TGTGCCAGTAGTAAGACTAGTATTGTCAGGGAGCAGTACTTC
CASSKTSIVREQYF
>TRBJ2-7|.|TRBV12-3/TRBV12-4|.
TGTGCCAGCAGGGAACTAGGGGGTGGTTACGAGCAGTACTTC
CASRELGGGYEQYF
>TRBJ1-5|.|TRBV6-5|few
TGTGCCAGCAGTAAACGACCGACTAGCAATCAGCCCCAGCATTTT
CASSKRPTSNQPQHF
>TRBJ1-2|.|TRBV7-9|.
TGTGCCAGCAGCATCCTCGGGGGGCCTCAGGGCTATGGCTACACCTTC
CASSILGGPQGYGYTF
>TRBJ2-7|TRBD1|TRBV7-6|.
TGTGCCAGCCTTGCTGGGGACAGCCGCGGAGAGCAGTACTTC
CASLAGDSRGEQYF
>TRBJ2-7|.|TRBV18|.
TGTGCCAGCTCACCCGGAACGATTGGCGAGCAGTACTTC
CASSPGTIGEQYF
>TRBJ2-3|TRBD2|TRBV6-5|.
TGTGCCACAGAACTAGCGGGGAACACAGATACGCAGTATTTT
CATELAGNTDTQYF
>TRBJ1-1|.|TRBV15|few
TGTGCCACCAGCAACTCCAGGCAGGAGGAAGCTTTCTTT
CATSNSRQEEAFF
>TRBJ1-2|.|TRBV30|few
TGTGCCTGGAGCGACTGGGGGGGGGCCGAAAACTATGGCTACACCTTC
CAWSDWGGAENYGYTF
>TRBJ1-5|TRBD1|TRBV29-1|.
TGCAGCGTTGCGGGGACAGACATTAATCAGCCCCAGCATTTT
CSVAGTDINQPQHF
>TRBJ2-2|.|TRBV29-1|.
TGCAGCGTTGAAGATCAGGGAGGCACCGGGGAGCTGTTTTTT
CSVEDQGGTGELFF
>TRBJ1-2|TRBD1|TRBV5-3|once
TGCGCCAGCAGGGCCGGGACAGGGGATGATGGCTACACCTTC
CASRAGTGDDGYTF
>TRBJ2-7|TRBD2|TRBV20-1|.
TGCAGTGCTCCGTCCTCTAGCGGGGGGGACTACGAGCAGTACTTC
CSAPSSSGGDYEQYF
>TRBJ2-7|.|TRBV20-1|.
TGCAGTGCTAAGGGAAGGTTCCGCTCCTACGAGCAGTACTTC
CSAKGRFRSYEQYF
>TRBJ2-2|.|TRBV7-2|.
TGTGCCAGCAGCCCCGGACAGAACACCGGGGAGCTGTTTTTT
CASSPGQNTGELFF
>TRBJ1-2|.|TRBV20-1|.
TGCAGTGCTAGGGGGTCCCGGGACAACTATGGCTACACCTTC
CSARGSRDNYGYTF
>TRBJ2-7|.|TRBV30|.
TGTGCCTGGAGTGATAATAGCGGTAGGTCTTACTCCTACGAGCAGTACTTC
CAWSDNSGRSYSYEQYF
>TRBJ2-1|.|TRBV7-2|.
TGTGCCAGCAGCAGCCGACTGCCGGGCTCCTACAATGAGCAGTTCTTC
CASSSRLPGSYNEQFF
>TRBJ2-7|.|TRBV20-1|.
TGCAGTGCTATCCGCAGTTACGAGCAGTACTTC
CSAIRSYEQYF
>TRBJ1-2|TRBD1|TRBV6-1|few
TGTGCCAGCATTCTAGACAGGGACTATGGCTACACCTTC
CASILDRDYGYTF
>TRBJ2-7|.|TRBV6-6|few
TGTGCCAGCAGTGAAGAAGGAGGGGGCGCCTACGAGCAGTACTTC
CASSEEGGGAYEQYF
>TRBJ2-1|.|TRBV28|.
TGTGCCAGCAGTTTCTACAATGAGCAGTTCTTC
CASSFYNEQFF
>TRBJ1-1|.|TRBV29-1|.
TGCAGCGCCTCGAGTACAGAGAACACTGAAGCTTTCTTT
CSASSTENTEAFF
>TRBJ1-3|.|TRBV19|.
TGTGCCAGTAGTATAGGGAGGACTGGCCCTAGAGGAAACACCATATATTTT
CASSIGRTGPRGNTIYF
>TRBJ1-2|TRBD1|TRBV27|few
TGTGCCAGCAGGCCCCTTCAGGGGGGACGCTATGGCTACACCTTC
CASRPLQGGRYGYTF
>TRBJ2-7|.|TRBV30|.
TGTGCCTGGAGTGTAACAGACCCTTACGAGCAGTACTTC
CAWSVTDPYEQYF
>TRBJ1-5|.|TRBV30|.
TGTGCCTGGAGTACAGGGTGGAATCAGCCCCAGCATTTT
CAWSTGWNQPQHF
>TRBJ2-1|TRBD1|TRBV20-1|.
TGCAGTGCTAGTGGGACAGGGGTAGGGCATGAGCAGTTCTTC
CSASGTGVGHEQFF
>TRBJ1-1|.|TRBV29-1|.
TGCAGCGTTAGGGTCTACACTGAAGCTTTCTTT
CSVRVYTEAFF
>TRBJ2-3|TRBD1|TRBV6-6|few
TGTGCCAGCAGTTACGGGGACAGGAGGTCAGATACGCAGTATTTT
CASSYGDRRSDTQYF
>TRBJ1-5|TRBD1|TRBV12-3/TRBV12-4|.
TGTGCCAGCAGTTCGGACAGGGGTCAGCCCCAGCATTTT
CASSSDRGQPQHF
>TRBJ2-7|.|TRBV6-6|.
TGTGCCAGCAGCGCAGGGAACTACGAGCAGTACTTC
CASSAGNYEQYF
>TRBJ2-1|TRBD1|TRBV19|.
TGTGCCAGTAGTATAGCAGGGACAGAAGCCTACAATGAGCAGTTCTTC
CASSIAGTEAYNEQFF
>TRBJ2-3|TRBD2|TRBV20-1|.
TGCAGTGCTAAGCCAGCGGGAGAGGCTACAGATACGCAGTATTTT
CSAKPAGEATDTQYF
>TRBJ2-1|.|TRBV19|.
TGTGCCAGTACCCATCCAGCGCTGTACAATGAGCAGTTCTTC
CASTHPALYNEQFF
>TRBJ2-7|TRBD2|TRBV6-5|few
TGTGCCAGCAGTGGGGGACTAGCGGTGTCCTACGAGCAGTACTTC
CASSGGLAVSYEQYF
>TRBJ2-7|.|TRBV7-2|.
TGTGCCAGCAGCTTAGAACGACGAGACTACGAGCAGTACTTC
CASSLERRDYEQYF
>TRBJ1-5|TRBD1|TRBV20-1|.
TGCAGTGCTAGACGACAGGGGATCAATCAGCCCCAGCATTTT
CSARRQGINQPQHF
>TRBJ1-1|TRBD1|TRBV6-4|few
TGTGCCAGCAGTGGACAGGGGATGAACACTGAAGCTTTCTTT
CASSGQGMNTEAFF
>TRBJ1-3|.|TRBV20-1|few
TGCAGTGCTACCTTAGCGGGGAGGGGAAACACCATATATTTT
CSATLAGRGNTIYF
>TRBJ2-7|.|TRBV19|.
TGTGCCAGTAGTATAGGAGGACTTACGGACGAGCAGTACTTC
CASSIGGLTDEQYF
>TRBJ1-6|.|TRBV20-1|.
TGCAGTGCTAACCAACAGGGTAGTGATTCACCCCTCCACTTT
CSANQQGSDSPLHF
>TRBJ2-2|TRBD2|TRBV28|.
TGTGCCAGCAGAGATAGCGGGAAGGGGAACACCGGGGAGCTGTTTTTT
CASRDSGKGNTGELFF
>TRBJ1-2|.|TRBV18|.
TGTGCCAGCTCACCGTCGGTCATACGGGGGGGGAATCGAGGCTATGGCTACACCTTC
CASSPSVIRGGNRGYGYTF
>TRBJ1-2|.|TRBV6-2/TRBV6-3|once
TGTGCCAGCAGTTACTCGACGGTCCTTGGCTACACCTTC
CASSYSTVLGYTF
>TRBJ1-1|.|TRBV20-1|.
TGCAGTGCTAGTAGTCTTCGGCACGAGGGGTGGAACACTGAAGCTTTCTTT
CSASSLRHEGWNTEAFF